This passage covers 17 T cell receptor beta chains from one sample sequenced in a study of OX40 agonist ivuxolimab in advanced cancers. Produced via immunoSEQ multiplex PCR; TCRdb's table is partial and in-frame only. The table has around 56,000 clones, approximately 80% seen once; the top ten hold roughly 4.4%. The sample here was CD4+ or CD8+ T cells sorted from blood, taken in a trial of the OX40 agonist ivuxolimab. The receptors shown here come from an adult with an advanced solid tumor such as melanoma, head and neck, liver or kidney cancer.

The J gene is TRBJ1-2, the V gene TRBV19; maybe TRBD1 (6 bases). The CDR3 sequence is 14 residues long. Germline values: CDR1 LNHDA, CDR2 SQIVND (reference sequence). V shed 4 bases and J shed 2 bases, with 11 bases lying between them. The CDR3 sequence is CASSTEQGNYGYTF. The CDR3 region has the DNA TGTGCCAGTAGTACCGAACAGGGAAACTATGGCTACACCTTC.

CDR3 loop: CSVAAGGWEQYF. CDR3 in DNA: TGCAGCGTTGCCGCAGGGGGCTGGGAGCAGTACTTC. The rearrangement uses TRBV29-1 and TRBJ2-5; TRBD1 matches 8 bases. The CDR3 is 12 amino acids. Trimming took 4 bases from V and 11 from J; bases not matched to a gene: 9. Germline V gene lookup returns CDR1 SQVTM and CDR2 ANQGSEA.

This clone was counted only a few times. The V call is TRBV5-1, the J call TRBJ2-1, with 9 bases fitting TRBD2. Germline CDR1 reads SGHRS; CDR2 reads YFSETQ. With 3 bases clipped from V and 6 bases from J, the junction kept 10 bases outside the gene matches. This CDR3 is 16 amino acids long. CDR3 sequence: CASSSILAGQPNEQFF. The CDR3 nucleotides are TGCGCCAGCAGCTCGATCCTAGCGGGACAGCCCAATGAGCAGTTCTTC.

The rearrangement uses TRBV29-1 and TRBJ2-7; D is unresolved. CDR3 length: 13 amino acids. Trimming cost V 1 base and J 6 bases, with 13 bases left between them. Germline CDR1 and CDR2: SQVTM and ANQGSEA. CDR3 DNA sequence: TGCAGCGTTGAAGGTCAGCTTCACGGCGAGCAGTACTTC. Residues: CSVEGQLHGEQYF.

The chain joins TRBV7-2 to TRBJ2-7; TRBD2 matches at 9 bases. Germline CDR1 is SGHTA and CDR2 is FQGNSA. There are 15 residues in the CDR3. J lost 0 bases, V lost 2 bases, and 2 bases had no gene match. CDR3 nucleotides: TGTGCCAGCAGCTTACTAGCGGGGAGCTCCTACGAGCAGTACTTC. Translation gives CASSLLAGSSYEQYF.

This clone has a single count. This chain connects TRBV14 to TRBJ2-7; D ambiguous. CDR1 and CDR2 from the germline V gene are SGHDN and FVKESK. CDR3 length: 15 amino acids. V lost 0 bases, J lost 6 bases, and 15 bases lay in between. The chain's CDR3 is CASSQDSLQTSEQYF. CDR3 nucleotide sequence: TGTGCCAGCAGCCAAGATAGTCTACAAACGAGCGAGCAGTACTTC.

The count of this clone is one. The chain is built from TRBV15 and TRBJ1-6; D is unresolved. The germline V and J ends were trimmed by 0 bases and 0 bases, with 6 bases remaining between them. CDR1 is LNHNV, CDR2 YYDKDF, per germline (reference sequence). CDR3 length: 16 residues. The CDR3 spells CATSRDRSSYNSPLHF. CDR3 nucleotides: TGTGCCACCAGCAGAGATCGTAGCTCCTATAATTCACCCCTCCACTTT.

The V gene is TRBV5-3, the J gene TRBJ2-7; tentatively, D is TRBD1 (6 bases). TRBV5-3 is flagged as an ORF with uncertain function. Trimming took 8 bases from V and 1 from J, leaving 13 bases between them. This CDR3 spans 13 amino acids. The CDR3 DNA follows: TGTGCCAGCAGCCTAACAGGGTCCTACGAGCAGTACTTC. It yields the protein CASSLTGSYEQYF.

This chain links TRBV18 with TRBJ2-3; tentative D call: TRBD1 (7 bases). The V end was cut by 2 bases, the J end by 1 base, with 10 bases between. Germline V gives CDR1 KGHSH, CDR2 LQKENI. This CDR3 contains 15 residues. CDR3 in amino acids: CASSPGGGRTDTQYF. The DNA of the CDR3 is TGTGCCAGCTCACCAGGAGGGGGCCGCACAGATACGCAGTATTTT.

This clone was detected only a few times. This chain uses TRBV18 with TRBJ1-5, with no clear D. V lost 2 bases, J lost 7 bases, and 9 bases lay in between. The CDR3 runs to 13 residues. Germline V gives CDR1 KGHSH, CDR2 LQKENI. DNA of the CDR3: TGTGCCAGCTCACCATCTTCCGACCAGCCCCAGCATTTT. It encodes CASSPSSDQPQHF.

The CDR3 loop is CASSLGGAKNIQYF. The CDR3 DNA is TGTGCCAGCAGCTTGGGGGGGGCCAAAAACATTCAGTACTTC. The chain combines TRBV5-8 with TRBJ2-4; either TRBD1 or TRBD2 may fit D (5 bases each). From germline, CDR1 is SGHTS and CDR2 YDEGEE. This CDR3 contains 14 residues. Trimming took 0 bases from V and 1 from J, leaving 5 bases between them.

This clone was seen only once. The chain is built from TRBV7-8 and TRBJ2-5; 10 bases map to TRBD2. The J segment lost 5 bases and the V segment lost 7 bases, leaving 7 bases of the junction unmatched. CDR1 is SGHVS, CDR2 FQNEAQ, per germline. This CDR3 is 14 amino acids long. In DNA, the CDR3 is TGTGCCAGCAACGAGCGGGAGGGCGATGAGACCCAGTACTTC. This encodes CASNEREGDETQYF.

The genes are TRBV5-5 and TRBJ2-7, with TRBD2 matching over 7 bases. The J segment lost 4 bases and the V segment lost 0 bases, leaving 7 bases of the junction unmatched. This CDR3 contains 15 residues. CDR1 SGHKS and CDR2 YYEKEE come from the germline V gene (reference sequence). As DNA, the CDR3 is TGTGCCAGCAGCTTGGTAACTGCCGGGGGGTACGAGCAGTACTTC. Translation gives CASSLVTAGGYEQYF.

The chain couples TRBV2 to TRBJ1-4; no firm D call. The CDR3 length is 15 residues. The V gene lost 0 bases and the J gene lost 7 bases, with 12 bases spanning the gap. Germline values: CDR1 SNHLY, CDR2 FYNNEI. The CDR3 DNA reads TGTGCCAGCAGTGAAGCGTGGCTCAGCGGTGAAAAACTGTTTTTT. It specifies CASSEAWLSGEKLFF. The entire variable domain, with the rest obtained from reference TRBV2 and TRBJ1-4, is as follows: EPEVTQTPSHQVTQMGQEVILRCVPISNHLYFYWYRQILGQKVEFLVSFYNNEISEKSEIFDDQFSVERPDGSNFTLKIRSTKLEDSAMYFCASSEAWLSGEKLFFGSGTQLSVL.

The chain recombines TRBV10-3 with TRBJ2-6; TRBD2 is a possible D gene (6 bases). CDR1 and CDR2 from the germline V gene are ENHRY and SYGVKD. Between the trimmed V and J ends, which lost 3 bases and 0 bases, there was a span of 18 bases. This CDR3 has 19 residues. In DNA form, the CDR3 reads TGTGCCATCAGTGAAACGTGGCTAGCGCAACTCTCTGGGGCCAACGTCCTGACTTTC. Amino acid sequence: CAISETWLAQLSGANVLTF.

The chain uses TRBV6-1 and TRBJ1-1, with D unresolved. Germline CDR1 and CDR2: MNHNS and SASEGT. Trimming left V 2 bases short and J 0 bases short, with 10 bases between. The CDR3 totals 15 residues. CDR3 residues: CASSETASLNTEAFF. CDR3 DNA sequence: TGTGCCAGCAGTGAAACTGCCAGCTTGAACACTGAAGCTTTCTTT.

J is TRBJ2-1 and V is TRBV4-2; 12 nucleotides line up with TRBD2. The CDR3 length is 14 residues. Unmatched junction bases numbered 3, after V lost 4 bases and J lost 8 bases. Germline-derived CDR1 and CDR2 are LGHNA and YNFKEQ. CDR3 protein: CASSPGLAGHEQFF. The DNA for the CDR3 is TGTGCCAGCAGCCCAGGACTAGCGGGACATGAGCAGTTCTTC.